The T cell receptor (beta chain) described here comes from a study of shared clonotypes between healthy human individuals. The authors ran the assay at deep level. Here immunoSEQ multiplex PCR was the method, and the copy in TCRdb shows in-frame clones only, minus some. In the table there are about a million clones, roughly 77% of which are singletons. The CDR3 has 14 residues. Trimming removed 1 base at V and 2 bases at J, with 9 bases between. The germline V gene has CDR1 SGHRS and CDR2 YFSETQ. The sequence was collected from a man aged 18 to 30 in good health. Some clones in this sample may be carry-over from other donors' samples. What was sequenced was memory CD4+ T cells from PBMCs. Subset of the sample: CD45RA-negative fraction. The chain couples TRBV5-1 to TRBJ1-1; TRBD1 is a possible D gene (5 bases). The CDR3: CASSLIGVNTEAFF. The CDR3 DNA is TGCGCCAGCAGCTTGATAGGGGTAAACACTGAAGCTTTCTTT. The variable domain in full, with the rest retrieved from reference TRBV5-1 and TRBJ1-1, is KAGVTQTPRYLIKTRGQQVTLSCSPISGHRSVSWYQQTPGQGLQFLFEYFSETQRNKGNFPGRFSGRQFSNSRSEMNVSTLELGDSALYLCASSLIGVNTEAFFGQGTRLTVV.